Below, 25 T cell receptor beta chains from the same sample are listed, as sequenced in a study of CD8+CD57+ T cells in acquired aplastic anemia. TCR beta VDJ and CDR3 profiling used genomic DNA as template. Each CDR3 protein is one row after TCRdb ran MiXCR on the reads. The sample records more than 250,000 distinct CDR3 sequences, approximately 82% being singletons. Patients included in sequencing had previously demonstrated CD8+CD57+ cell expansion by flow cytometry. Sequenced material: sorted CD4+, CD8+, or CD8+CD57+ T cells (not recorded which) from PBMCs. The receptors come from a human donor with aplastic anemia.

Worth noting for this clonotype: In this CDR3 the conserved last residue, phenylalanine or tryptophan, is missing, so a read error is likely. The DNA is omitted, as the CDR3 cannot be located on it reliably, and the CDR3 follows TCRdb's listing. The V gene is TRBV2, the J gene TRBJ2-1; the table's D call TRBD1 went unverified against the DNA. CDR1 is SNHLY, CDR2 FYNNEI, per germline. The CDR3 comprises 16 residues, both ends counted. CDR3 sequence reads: CASGEGGGNAQDVQLC.

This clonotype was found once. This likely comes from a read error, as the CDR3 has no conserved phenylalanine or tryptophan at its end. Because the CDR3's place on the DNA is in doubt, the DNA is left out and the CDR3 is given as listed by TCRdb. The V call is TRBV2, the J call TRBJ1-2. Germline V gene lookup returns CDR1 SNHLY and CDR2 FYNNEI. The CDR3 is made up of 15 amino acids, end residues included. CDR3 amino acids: CASSYGGRSDQGYGP.

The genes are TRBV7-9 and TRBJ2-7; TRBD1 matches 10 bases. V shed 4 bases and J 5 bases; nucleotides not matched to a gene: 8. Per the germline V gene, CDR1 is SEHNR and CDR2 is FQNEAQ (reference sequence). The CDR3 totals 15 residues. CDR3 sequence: CASSSSPGQGNEQYF. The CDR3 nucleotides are TGTGCCAGCAGCTCAAGCCCGGGACAGGGGAACGAGCAGTACTTC.

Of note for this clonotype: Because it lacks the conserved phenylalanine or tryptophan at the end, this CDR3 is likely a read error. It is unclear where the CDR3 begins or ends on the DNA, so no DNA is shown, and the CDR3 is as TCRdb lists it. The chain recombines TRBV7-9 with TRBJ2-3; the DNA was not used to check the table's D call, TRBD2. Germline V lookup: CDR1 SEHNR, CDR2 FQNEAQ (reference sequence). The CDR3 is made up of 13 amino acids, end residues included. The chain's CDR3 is CASSLVAAQKTQY.

The DNA for the CDR3 is TGTGCCAGCAGCTCCGGGACAGGGGGGCACACAGATACGTACACCTTC. It codes for CASSSGTGGHTDTYTF. This chain uses TRBV7-9 with TRBJ1-2, with 11 positions matching TRBD1. The CDR3 length is 16 residues. Germline V gene data show CDR1 as SEHNR and CDR2 as FQNEAQ (reference sequence). The J segment lost 11 bases and the V segment lost 4 bases, leaving 15 bases of the junction unmatched.

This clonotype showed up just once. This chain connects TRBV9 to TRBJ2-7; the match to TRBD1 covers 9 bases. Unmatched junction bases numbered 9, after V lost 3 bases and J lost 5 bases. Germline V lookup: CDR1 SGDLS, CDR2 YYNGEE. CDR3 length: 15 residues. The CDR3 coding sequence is TGTGCCAGCAGCGAAACAGGGGGCGCAGGCGACGAGCAGTACTTC. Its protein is CASSETGGAGDEQYF. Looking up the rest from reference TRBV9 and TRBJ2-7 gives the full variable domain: DSGVTQTPKHLITATGQRVTLRCSPRSGDLSVYWYQQSLDQGLQFLIQYYNGEERAKGNILERFSAQQFPDLHSELNLSSLELGDSALYFCASSETGGAGDEQYFGPGTRLTVT.

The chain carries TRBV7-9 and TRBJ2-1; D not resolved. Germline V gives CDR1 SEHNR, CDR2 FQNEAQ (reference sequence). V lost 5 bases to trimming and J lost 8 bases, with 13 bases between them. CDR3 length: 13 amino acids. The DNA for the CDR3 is TGTGCCAGCAGCGCTGCAGATATCCATGAGCAGTTCTTC. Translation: CASSAADIHEQFF.

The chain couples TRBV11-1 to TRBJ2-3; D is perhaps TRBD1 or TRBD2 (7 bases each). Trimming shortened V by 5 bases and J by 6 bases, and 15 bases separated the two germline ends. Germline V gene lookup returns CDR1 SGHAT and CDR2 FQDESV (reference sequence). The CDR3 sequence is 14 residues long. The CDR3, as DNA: TGTGCCAGCAGCGCAGGGGGGGATGCCGATACGCAGTATTTT. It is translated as CASSAGGDADTQYF.

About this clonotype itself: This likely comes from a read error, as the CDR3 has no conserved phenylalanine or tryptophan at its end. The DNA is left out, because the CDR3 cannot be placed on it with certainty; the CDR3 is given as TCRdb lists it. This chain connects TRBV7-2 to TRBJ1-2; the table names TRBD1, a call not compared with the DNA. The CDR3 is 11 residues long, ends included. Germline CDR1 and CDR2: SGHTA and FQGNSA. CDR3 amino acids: CASSWGQGSNY.

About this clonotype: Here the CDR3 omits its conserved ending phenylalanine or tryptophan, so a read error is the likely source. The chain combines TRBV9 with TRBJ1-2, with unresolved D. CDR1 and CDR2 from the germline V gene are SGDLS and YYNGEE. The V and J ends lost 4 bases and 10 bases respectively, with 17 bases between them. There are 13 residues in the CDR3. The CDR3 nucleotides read TGTGCCAGCAGCCAAGGCCTTGCAGGTCACTACACCGTC. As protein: CASSQGLAGHYTV.

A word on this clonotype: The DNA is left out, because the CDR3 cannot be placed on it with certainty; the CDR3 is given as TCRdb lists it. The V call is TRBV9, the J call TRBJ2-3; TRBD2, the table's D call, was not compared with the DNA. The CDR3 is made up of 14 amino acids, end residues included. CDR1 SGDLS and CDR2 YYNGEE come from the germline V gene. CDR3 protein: CASSVGGGTQTLYF.

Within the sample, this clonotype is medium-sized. CDR3 sequence reads: CATSDLAGDTGELFF. CDR3 bases: TGTGCCACCAGTGATTTAGCGGGAGACACCGGGGAGCTGTTTTTT. This sequence joins TRBV24-1 and TRBJ2-2; 8 bases are a match to TRBD2. Germline values: CDR1 KGHDR, CDR2 SFDVKD. The CDR3 length is 15 residues. V was pared by 1 base and J by 3 bases, with 0 bases of the junction left unmatched.

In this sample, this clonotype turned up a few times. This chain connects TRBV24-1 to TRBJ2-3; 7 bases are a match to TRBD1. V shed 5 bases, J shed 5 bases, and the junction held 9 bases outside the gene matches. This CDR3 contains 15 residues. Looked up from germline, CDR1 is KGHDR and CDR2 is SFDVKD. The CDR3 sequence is CATSVARGSLDTQYF. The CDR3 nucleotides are TGTGCCACCAGTGTTGCCAGGGGGTCTCTAGATACGCAGTATTTT.

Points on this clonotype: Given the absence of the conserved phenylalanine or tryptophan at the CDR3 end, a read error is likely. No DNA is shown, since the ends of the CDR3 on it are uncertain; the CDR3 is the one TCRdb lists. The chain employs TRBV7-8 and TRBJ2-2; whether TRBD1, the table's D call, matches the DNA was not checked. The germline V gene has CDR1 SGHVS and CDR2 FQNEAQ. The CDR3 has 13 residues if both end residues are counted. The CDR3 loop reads CASSLAGAPDTLY.

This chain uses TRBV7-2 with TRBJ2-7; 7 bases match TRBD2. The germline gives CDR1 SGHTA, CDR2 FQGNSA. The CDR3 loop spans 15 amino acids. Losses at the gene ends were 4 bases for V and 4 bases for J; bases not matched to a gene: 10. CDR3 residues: CASSWGGWGGYEQYV. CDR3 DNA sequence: TGTGCCAGCAGCTGGGGGGGGTGGGGCGGGTACGAGCAGTACGTC.

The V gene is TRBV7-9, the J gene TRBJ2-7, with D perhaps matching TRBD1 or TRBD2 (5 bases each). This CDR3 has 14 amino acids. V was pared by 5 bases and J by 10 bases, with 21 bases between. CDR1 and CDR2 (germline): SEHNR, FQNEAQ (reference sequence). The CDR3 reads CASSGRGLAYGQYF. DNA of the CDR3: TGTGCCAGCAGCGGTCGGGGCCTAGCCTACGGCCAGTACTTC.

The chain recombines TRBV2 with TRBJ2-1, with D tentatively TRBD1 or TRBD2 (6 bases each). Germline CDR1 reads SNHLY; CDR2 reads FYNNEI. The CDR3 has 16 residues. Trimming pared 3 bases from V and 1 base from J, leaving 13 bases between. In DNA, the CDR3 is TGTGCCAGCAGTGAGGGGCAAGGGGGGTCCTACAATGAGCAGTTCTTC. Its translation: CASSEGQGGSYNEQFF.

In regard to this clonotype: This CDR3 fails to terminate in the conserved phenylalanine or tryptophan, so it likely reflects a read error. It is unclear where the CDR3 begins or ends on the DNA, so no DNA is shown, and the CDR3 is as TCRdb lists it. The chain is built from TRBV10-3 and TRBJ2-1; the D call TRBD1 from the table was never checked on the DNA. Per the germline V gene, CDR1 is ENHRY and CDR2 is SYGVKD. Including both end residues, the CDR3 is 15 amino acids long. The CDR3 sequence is CASSYSGTAYNQYFV.

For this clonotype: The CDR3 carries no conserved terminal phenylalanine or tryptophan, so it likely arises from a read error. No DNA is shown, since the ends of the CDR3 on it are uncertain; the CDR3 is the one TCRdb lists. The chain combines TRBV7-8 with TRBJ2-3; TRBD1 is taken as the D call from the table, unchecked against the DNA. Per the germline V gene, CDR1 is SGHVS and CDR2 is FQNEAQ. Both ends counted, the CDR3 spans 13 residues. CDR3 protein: CASSLEVTGDTEA.

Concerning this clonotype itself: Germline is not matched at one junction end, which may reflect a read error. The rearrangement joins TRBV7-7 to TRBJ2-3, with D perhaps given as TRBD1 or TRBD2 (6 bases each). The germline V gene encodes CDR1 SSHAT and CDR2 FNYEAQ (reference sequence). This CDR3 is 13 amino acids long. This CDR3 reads CSPRIGGRTPKHF. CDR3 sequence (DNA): TGTTCCCCTAGGATCGGGGGCAGAACACCGAAGCATTTT.

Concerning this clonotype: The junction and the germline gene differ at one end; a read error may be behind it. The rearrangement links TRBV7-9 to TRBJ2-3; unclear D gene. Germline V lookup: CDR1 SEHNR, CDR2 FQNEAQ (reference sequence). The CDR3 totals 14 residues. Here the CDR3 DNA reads TGTGCCAGCAGCTTAGCGGGTGGCTACGAGGCCAACGTCTTT. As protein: CASSLAGGYEANVF.

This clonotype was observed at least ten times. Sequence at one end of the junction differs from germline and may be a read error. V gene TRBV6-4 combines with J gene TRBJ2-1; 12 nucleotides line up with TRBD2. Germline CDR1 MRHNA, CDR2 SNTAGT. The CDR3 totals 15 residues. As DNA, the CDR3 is TGTGCCAGCAGTGACCGTCTAGCGGGAGGGAAACCAATGGAGTTC. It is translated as CASSDRLAGGKPMEF.

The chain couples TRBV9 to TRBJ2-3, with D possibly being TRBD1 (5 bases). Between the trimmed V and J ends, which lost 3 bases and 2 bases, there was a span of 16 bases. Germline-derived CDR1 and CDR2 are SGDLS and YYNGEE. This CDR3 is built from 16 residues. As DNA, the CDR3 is TGTGCCAGCAGCGCTCCCAGGGTTGGGGCCACAGATACGCAGTATTTT. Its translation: CASSAPRVGATDTQYF.

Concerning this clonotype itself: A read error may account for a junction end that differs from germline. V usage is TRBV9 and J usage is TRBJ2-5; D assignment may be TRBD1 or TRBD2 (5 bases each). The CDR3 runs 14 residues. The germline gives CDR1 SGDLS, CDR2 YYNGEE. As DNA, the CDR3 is TGTGCCAGCAGCAGAGGGACCGCGCGAGATCATCCCCACTTC. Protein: CASSRGTARDHPHF.

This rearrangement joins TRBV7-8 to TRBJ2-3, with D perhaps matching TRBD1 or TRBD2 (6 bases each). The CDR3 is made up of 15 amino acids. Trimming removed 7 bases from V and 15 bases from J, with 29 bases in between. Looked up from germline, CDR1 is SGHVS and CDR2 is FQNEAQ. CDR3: CASKFAGEDYEQYYF. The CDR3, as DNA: TGTGCCAGCAAGTTCGCAGGGGAGGACTACGAGCAGTACTATTTT.